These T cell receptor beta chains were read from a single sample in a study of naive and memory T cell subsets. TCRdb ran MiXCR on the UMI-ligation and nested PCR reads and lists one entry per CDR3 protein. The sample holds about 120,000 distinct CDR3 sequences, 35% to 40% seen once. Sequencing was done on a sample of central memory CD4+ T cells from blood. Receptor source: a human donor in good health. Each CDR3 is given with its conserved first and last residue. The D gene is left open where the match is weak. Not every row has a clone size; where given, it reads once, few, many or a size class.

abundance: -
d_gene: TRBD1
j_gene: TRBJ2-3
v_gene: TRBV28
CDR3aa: CASSSPKTGGADTQYF
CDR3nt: TGTGCCAGCAGCTCACCTAAAACAGGGGGCGCAGATACGCAGTATTTT

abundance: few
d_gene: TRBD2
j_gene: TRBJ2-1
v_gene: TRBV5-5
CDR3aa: CASSRRGGYNEQFF
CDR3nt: TGTGCCAGCAGCCGCCGGGGGGGCTACAATGAGCAGTTCTTC

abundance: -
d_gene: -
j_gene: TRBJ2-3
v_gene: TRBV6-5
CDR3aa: CASSSGPDTQYF
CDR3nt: TGTGCCAGCAGCTCAGGGCCAGATACGCAGTATTTT

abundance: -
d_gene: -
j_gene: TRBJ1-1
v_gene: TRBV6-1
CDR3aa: CASSTETYTEAFF
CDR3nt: TGTGCCAGCAGTACAGAGACCTACACTGAAGCTTTCTTT

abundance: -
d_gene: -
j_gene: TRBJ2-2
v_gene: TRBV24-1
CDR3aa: CATSETGQTAGELFF
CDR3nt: TGTGCCACCAGTGAGACCGGACAAACCGCCGGGGAGCTGTTTTTT

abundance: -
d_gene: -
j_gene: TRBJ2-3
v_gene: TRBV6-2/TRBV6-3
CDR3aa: CASSPGHSTDTQYF
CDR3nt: TGTGCCAGTAGCCCCGGACACAGCACAGATACGCAGTATTTT

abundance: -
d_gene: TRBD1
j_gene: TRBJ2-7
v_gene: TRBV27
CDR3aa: CASSLGNPGQGPYEQYF
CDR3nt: TGTGCCAGCAGTCTCGGAAATCCGGGACAGGGTCCCTACGAGCAGTACTTC

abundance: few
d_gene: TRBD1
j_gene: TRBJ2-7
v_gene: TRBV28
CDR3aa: CASSLGGYRQQGPEQYF
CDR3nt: TGTGCCAGCAGTTTAGGGGGCTATCGACAACAGGGGCCCGAGCAGTACTTC

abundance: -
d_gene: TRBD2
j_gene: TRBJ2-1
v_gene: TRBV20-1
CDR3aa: CSATPSGSFDNEQFF
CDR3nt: TGCAGTGCTACGCCCAGCGGGAGTTTCGACAATGAGCAGTTCTTC

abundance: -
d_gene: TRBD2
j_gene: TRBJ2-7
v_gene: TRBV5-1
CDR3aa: CASSRETSGRGEQYF
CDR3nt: TGCGCCAGCAGCCGCGAGACTAGCGGGAGGGGCGAGCAGTACTTC

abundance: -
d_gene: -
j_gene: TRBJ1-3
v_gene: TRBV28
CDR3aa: CASRTPAGDRNTIYF
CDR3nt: TGTGCCAGCAGAACCCCAGCGGGGGACCGAAACACCATATATTTT

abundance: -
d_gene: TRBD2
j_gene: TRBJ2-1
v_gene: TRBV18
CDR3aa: CASSPDELAGYNEQFF
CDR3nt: TGTGCCAGCTCACCTGATGAACTAGCGGGATACAATGAGCAGTTCTTC

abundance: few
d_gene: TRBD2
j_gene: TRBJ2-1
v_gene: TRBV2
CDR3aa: CASSGFTGTSGSNEQFF
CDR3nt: TGTGCCAGCAGTGGGTTTACCGGGACTAGCGGGAGCAATGAGCAGTTCTTC

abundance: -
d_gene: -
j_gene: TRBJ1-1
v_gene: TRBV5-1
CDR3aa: CASSLGGLAEAFF
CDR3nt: TGCGCCAGCAGCTTGGGAGGACTCGCTGAAGCTTTCTTT

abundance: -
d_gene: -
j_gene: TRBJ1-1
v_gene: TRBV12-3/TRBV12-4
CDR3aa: CASSPPMGKNTEAFF
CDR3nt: TGTGCCAGCAGTCCCCCGATGGGAAAGAACACTGAAGCTTTCTTT

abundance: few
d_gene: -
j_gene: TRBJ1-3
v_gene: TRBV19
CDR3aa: CASRAIAGGNTIYF
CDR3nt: TGTGCCAGCCGAGCAATCGCGGGAGGAAACACCATATATTTT

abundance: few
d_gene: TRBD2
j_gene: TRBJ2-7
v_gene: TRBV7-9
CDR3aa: CASSFAGGPVHEQYF
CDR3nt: TGTGCCAGCAGCTTTGCGGGAGGGCCGGTCCACGAGCAGTACTTC

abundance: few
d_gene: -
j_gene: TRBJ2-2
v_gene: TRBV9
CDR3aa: CASSVLGLPGELFF
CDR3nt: TGTGCCAGCAGCGTATTAGGGTTACCCGGGGAGCTGTTTTTT

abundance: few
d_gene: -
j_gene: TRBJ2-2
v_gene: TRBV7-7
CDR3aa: CASSFNRNTGELFF
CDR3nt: TGTGCTAGCAGTTTCAACAGGAACACCGGGGAGCTGTTTTTT

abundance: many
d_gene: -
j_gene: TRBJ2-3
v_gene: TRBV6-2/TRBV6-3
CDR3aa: CASSYGKGADTQYF
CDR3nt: TGTGCCAGCAGTTACGGGAAGGGGGCAGATACGCAGTATTTT

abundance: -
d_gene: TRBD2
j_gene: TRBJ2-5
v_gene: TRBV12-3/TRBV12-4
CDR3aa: CASSLTSGRVGMETQYF
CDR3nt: TGTGCCAGCAGTTTAACTAGCGGGAGGGTCGGAATGGAGACCCAGTACTTC

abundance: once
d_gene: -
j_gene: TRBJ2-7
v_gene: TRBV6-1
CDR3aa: CASGRDTYEQYF
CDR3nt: TGTGCCAGTGGTCGGGACACCTACGAGCAGTACTTC

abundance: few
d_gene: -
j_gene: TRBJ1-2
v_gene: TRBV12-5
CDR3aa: CASGRGPLLGYTF
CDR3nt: TGTGCTAGTGGTCGGGGCCCCCTCCTTGGCTACACCTTC

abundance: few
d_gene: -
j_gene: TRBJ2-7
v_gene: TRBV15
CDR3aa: CATSREEGQDPYEQYF
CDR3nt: TGTGCCACCAGCAGAGAAGAGGGACAAGACCCCTACGAGCAGTACTTC

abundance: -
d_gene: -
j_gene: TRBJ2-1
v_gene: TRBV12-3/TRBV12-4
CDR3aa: CASSSRPLANEQFF
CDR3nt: TGTGCCAGCAGTTCCAGACCCCTAGCGAATGAGCAGTTCTTC

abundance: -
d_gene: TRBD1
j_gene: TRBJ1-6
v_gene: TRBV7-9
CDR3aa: CASSQRTGGSLHF
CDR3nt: TGTGCCAGCAGCCAGAGGACAGGGGGTTCCCTCCACTTT

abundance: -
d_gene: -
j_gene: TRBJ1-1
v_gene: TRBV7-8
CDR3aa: CASSLEGSNTEAFF
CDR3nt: TGTGCCAGCAGCTTAGAGGGCAGTAACACTGAAGCTTTCTTT

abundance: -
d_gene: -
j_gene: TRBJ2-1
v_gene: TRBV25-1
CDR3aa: CASSGLDLQGGEQFF
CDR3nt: TGTGCCAGCAGTGGTTTAGATCTGCAAGGAGGTGAGCAGTTCTTC

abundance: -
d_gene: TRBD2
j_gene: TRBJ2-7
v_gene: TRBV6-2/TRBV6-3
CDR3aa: CASSAGTSGTSYEQYF
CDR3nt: TGTGCCAGCAGTGCCGGGACTAGCGGTACCTCCTACGAGCAGTACTTC

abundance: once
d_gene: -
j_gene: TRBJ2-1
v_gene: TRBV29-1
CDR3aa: CSGQGSNEQFF
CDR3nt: TGCAGCGGTCAGGGTTCCAATGAGCAGTTCTTC

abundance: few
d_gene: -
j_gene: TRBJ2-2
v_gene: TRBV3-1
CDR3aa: CASSPTWAVSTGELFF
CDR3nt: TGTGCCAGCAGCCCCACCTGGGCGGTAAGCACCGGGGAGCTGTTTTTT

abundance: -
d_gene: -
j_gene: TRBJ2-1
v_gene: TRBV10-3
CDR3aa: CAISDGSRVHNEQFF
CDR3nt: TGTGCCATCAGTGATGGGAGTAGGGTACACAATGAGCAGTTCTTC

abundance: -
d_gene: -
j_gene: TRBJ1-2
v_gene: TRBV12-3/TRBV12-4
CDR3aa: CASSRGQINYGYTF
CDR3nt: TGTGCCAGCAGCCGGGGACAAATTAACTATGGCTACACCTTC

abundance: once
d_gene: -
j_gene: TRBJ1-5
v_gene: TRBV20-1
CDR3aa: CSARDLQISNQPQHF
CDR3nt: TGCAGTGCTAGAGATCTGCAGATATCCAATCAGCCCCAGCATTTT

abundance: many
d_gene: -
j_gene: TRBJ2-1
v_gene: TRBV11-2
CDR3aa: CASSLASRANEQFF
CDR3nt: TGTGCCAGCAGCTTAGCAAGCAGAGCGAATGAGCAGTTCTTC

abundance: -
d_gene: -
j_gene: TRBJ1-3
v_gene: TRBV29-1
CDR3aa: CSVDRADTIYF
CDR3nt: TGCAGCGTTGACAGGGCCGACACCATATATTTT

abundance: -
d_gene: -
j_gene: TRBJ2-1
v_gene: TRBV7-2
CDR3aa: CASTSDGRYNEQFF
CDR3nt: TGTGCCAGCACGTCTGACGGGAGATACAATGAGCAGTTCTTC

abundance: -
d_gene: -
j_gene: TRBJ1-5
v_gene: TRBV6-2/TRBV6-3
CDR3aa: CASSKDGRNQPQHF
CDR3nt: TGTGCCAGCAGCAAGGACGGTCGCAATCAGCCCCAGCATTTT

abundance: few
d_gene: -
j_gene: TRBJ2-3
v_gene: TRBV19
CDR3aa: CATSLGGADTQYF
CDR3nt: TGTGCCACCTCTCTGGGGGGTGCAGATACGCAGTATTTT

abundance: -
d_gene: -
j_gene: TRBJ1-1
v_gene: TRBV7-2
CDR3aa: CASSPGYTEAFF
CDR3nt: TGTGCCAGCAGCCCCGGGTACACTGAAGCTTTCTTT

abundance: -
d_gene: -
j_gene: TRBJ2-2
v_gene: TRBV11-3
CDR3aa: CASSHRGSFGTGELFF
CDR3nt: TGTGCCAGCAGCCACCGTGGATCGTTCGGCACCGGGGAGCTGTTTTTT

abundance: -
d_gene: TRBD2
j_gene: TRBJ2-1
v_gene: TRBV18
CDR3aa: CASSPVKLATFGNEQFF
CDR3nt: TGTGCCAGCTCACCAGTGAAACTAGCGACCTTTGGGAATGAGCAGTTCTTC

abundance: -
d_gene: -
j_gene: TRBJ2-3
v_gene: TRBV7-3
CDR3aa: CASSLAPQGGTDTQYF
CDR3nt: TGTGCCAGCAGCTTAGCCCCCCAGGGAGGCACAGATACGCAGTATTTT

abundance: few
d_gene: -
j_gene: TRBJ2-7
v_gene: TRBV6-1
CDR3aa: CASSTRIRESEQYF
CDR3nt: TGTGCCAGCAGCACCCGAATCAGGGAAAGCGAGCAGTACTTC

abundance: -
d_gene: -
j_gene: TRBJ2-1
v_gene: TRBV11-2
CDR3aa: CASSHYGLSSYNEQFF
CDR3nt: TGTGCCAGCAGCCACTACGGATTAAGCTCCTACAATGAGCAGTTCTTC

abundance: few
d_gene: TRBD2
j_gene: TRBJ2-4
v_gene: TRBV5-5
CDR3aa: CASSLGLAGGILNIQYF
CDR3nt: TGTGCCAGCAGCTTGGGCCTAGCGGGAGGTATACTAAACATTCAGTACTTC

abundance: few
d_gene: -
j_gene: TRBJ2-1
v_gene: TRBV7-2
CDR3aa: CASSFLAGSLYNEQFF
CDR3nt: TGTGCCAGCAGCTTCTTGGCGGGCTCCTTATACAATGAGCAGTTCTTC

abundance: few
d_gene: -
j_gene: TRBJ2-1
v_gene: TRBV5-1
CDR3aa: CASSPYGGNEQFF
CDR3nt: TGCGCCAGCAGCCCCTATGGTGGCAATGAGCAGTTCTTC

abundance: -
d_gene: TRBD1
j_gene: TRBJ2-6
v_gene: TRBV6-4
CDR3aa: CASSDPGDRSSGANVLTF
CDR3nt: TGTGCCAGCAGTGACCCTGGGGACAGGAGCTCTGGGGCCAACGTCCTGACTTTC

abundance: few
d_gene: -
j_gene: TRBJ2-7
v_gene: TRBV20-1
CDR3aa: CSARLDRRVGGTYEQYF
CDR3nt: TGCAGTGCTAGGTTGGACAGGAGAGTTGGGGGGACCTACGAGCAGTACTTC

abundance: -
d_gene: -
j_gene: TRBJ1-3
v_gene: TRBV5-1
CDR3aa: CASSLVGQGPGNTIYF
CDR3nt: TGCGCCAGCAGCTTGGTCGGCCAGGGCCCTGGAAACACCATATATTTT

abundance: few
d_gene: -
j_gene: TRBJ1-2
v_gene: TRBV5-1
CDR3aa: CASSFEGSRSYGYTF
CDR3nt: TGCGCCAGCAGCTTTGAGGGTTCCCGGTCCTATGGCTACACCTTC

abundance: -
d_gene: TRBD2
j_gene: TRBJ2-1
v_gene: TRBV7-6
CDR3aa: CASSLRTSGSGEQFF
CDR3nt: TGTGCCAGCAGCCTGAGGACTAGTGGGTCGGGTGAGCAGTTCTTC

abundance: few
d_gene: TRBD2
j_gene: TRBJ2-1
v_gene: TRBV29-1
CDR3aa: CSVEGGRNEQFF
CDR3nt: TGCAGCGTTGAGGGGGGGAGGAATGAGCAGTTCTTC

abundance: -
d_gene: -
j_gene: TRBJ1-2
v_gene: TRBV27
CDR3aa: CASSLKSGNEPNYGYTF
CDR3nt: TGTGCCAGCAGTTTAAAGTCAGGGAACGAACCTAACTATGGCTACACCTTC

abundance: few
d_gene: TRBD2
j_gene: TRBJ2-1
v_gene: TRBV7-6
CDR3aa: CASSFRTSGSQNEQFF
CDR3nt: TGTGCCAGCAGCTTCCGGACTAGCGGGAGTCAGAATGAGCAGTTCTTC

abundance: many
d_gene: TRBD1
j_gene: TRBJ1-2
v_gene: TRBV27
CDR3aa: CASSSRQGANYGYTF
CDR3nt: TGTGCCAGCAGTTCCCGACAGGGAGCTAACTATGGCTACACCTTC